This T cell receptor beta chain was sequenced in a study of blood T cell repertoires in COVID-19. Study in general: Whether acute or convalescent, the COVID-19 samples came from the United States, Italy and Spain.

One Seattle source followed patients from active infection through their disease course. In the original processing: Amplification of reference gene primers was used by the study to estimate nucleated cell counts. Sequencing was performed with immunoSEQ multiplex PCR; in TCRdb, only in-frame clones are kept and a portion is missing. That table is the source of V, J and clone size, and D and trimming were worked out from the DNA. The sample lists approximately 120,000 clones, roughly four fifths occurring once. V shed 1 base, J shed 4 bases, and the junction held 4 bases outside the gene matches. The germline V gene has CDR1 LNHNV and CDR2 YYDKDF (reference sequence). CDR3 length: 15 amino acids.

The V call is TRBV15, the J call TRBJ2-3, with 8 bases fitting TRBD1. Sequencing input: peripheral blood. The clonotype comes from a man aged 25-40 years with COVID-19, enrolled during active disease. CDR3 nucleotides: TGTGCCACCAGCAGAGGTCAGGGGGCAGCAGATACGCAGTATTTT. It specifies CATSRGQGAADTQYF.